This TCR beta chain was sequenced for a study of shared clonotypes between healthy human individuals. Study overall: Researchers assigned three CD4 naive, three CD4 memory, two CD8 naive and one CD8 memory plate to each donor. Study observations and caveats: Inspection by rarefaction showed sorted-subset sequencing to be incomplete despite large depth.

A note on this clone: Antigen specificity is unknown. The same CDR3 can be traced to other DNA sequences in this sample.

V lost 5 bases, J lost 1 base, and 8 bases lay in between. There are 13 residues in the CDR3. The germline V gene has CDR1 MNHEY and CDR2 SMNVEV (reference sequence). The donor cohort consisted entirely of Caucasian adults residing in Nashville, Tennessee. The method was immunoSEQ multiplex PCR; TCRdb's version includes in-frame clones alone and lacks a portion of them. The table lists approximately 940,000 clones, more than 75% of them singletons. J is TRBJ1-1 and V is TRBV27; D gene unclear. The receptor comes from a man aged 18 to 29 in good health. Sequencing was carried out using memory CD4+ T cells sorted from blood. Indicated subset: CD45RA-negative fraction. As DNA, the CDR3 is TGTGCCAGCAGTCCACGGACGAACACTGAAGCTTTCTTT. Residues: CASSPRTNTEAFF.